Listed below are T cell receptor beta chains from one sample, sequenced in a study of identical twins. One entry per CDR3 protein, called by TCRdb with MiXCR from the 5' RACE reads. The sample has about 890,000 distinct CDR3 sequences; 10% to 15% are singletons. This sample was also put to use in a study of yellow fever vaccine responses in identical twins.

Sequenced input: PBMCs. These TCRs come from a woman aged 18-29 years in good health. CDR3s leave out the opening cysteine and the closing phenylalanine or tryptophan. The order of the fields is clone size, V gene, CDR3 length, CDR3 protein. Some rows mark clone size as missing; the rest say once, few, many or name a class of expanded clone.

clone_size: NA; v_call: TRBV7-7; cdr3_length: 12; cdr3_aa: ASSSRDGMAEQF
clone_size: NA; v_call: TRBV3-1; cdr3_length: 15; cdr3_aa: ACSNQRGLRGGNEQF
clone_size: NA; v_call: TRBV11-1; cdr3_length: 18; cdr3_aa: ASSFLWKRLAGEVADTQY
clone_size: many; v_call: TRBV29-1; cdr3_length: 9; cdr3_aa: SVEDLGQVY
clone_size: NA; v_call: TRBV7-9; cdr3_length: 11; cdr3_aa: ASSRGQGHGYT
clone_size: few; v_call: TRBV20-1; cdr3_length: 13; cdr3_aa: SATWTGAYNSPLH
clone_size: NA; v_call: TRBV10-3; cdr3_length: 12; cdr3_aa: AICERGSYNEQF
clone_size: NA; v_call: TRBV20-1; cdr3_length: 13; cdr3_aa: SARDSSGGQETQY
clone_size: NA; v_call: TRBV6-5; cdr3_length: 16; cdr3_aa: ASSYVLARGPDTGELF
clone_size: few; v_call: TRBV5-6; cdr3_length: 14; cdr3_aa: ASSFTLAGGPDEQY
clone_size: many; v_call: TRBV3-1; cdr3_length: 14; cdr3_aa: ASSQEVGSGANVLT
clone_size: few; v_call: TRBV9; cdr3_length: 13; cdr3_aa: ASSAGTGDRYGYT
clone_size: few; v_call: TRBV2; cdr3_length: 12; cdr3_aa: ASGGARNTGELF
clone_size: few; v_call: TRBV6-1; cdr3_length: 13; cdr3_aa: ASRASGGTYNEQF
clone_size: few; v_call: TRBV4-1; cdr3_length: 14; cdr3_aa: ASSQGWTGASETQY
clone_size: NA; v_call: TRBV20-1; cdr3_length: 14; cdr3_aa: SARELQGALNTEAF
clone_size: few; v_call: TRBV3-1; cdr3_length: 13; cdr3_aa: ASSQEFTRVGEQF
clone_size: few; v_call: TRBV6-5; cdr3_length: 13; cdr3_aa: ASSYSSSRYNEQF
clone_size: few; v_call: TRBV4-1; cdr3_length: 13; cdr3_aa: ASSYGRGQGDEQY
clone_size: NA; v_call: TRBV18; cdr3_length: 16; cdr3_aa: ASSPPLPQRYHYNEQF
clone_size: NA; v_call: TRBV12-3/TRBV12-4; cdr3_length: 13; cdr3_aa: ASSPTGGFGNTIY
clone_size: few; v_call: TRBV5-1; cdr3_length: 14; cdr3_aa: ASSPELAGGPSEQF
clone_size: NA; v_call: TRBV11-2; cdr3_length: 13; cdr3_aa: ASSLGTGVRHTQY
clone_size: many; v_call: TRBV24-1; cdr3_length: 13; cdr3_aa: ATSGQGAINQPQH
clone_size: NA; v_call: TRBV20-1; cdr3_length: 14; cdr3_aa: SARTPKGLVQETQY
clone_size: few; v_call: TRBV24-1; cdr3_length: 9; cdr3_aa: ATGSLEPQH
clone_size: few; v_call: TRBV12-3/TRBV12-4; cdr3_length: 12; cdr3_aa: ASRHQQGSYEQF
clone_size: NA; v_call: TRBV3-1; cdr3_length: 12; cdr3_aa: ASSQDTLGQPQH
clone_size: NA; v_call: TRBV28; cdr3_length: 14; cdr3_aa: ASNAHLGGAKNIQY
clone_size: NA; v_call: TRBV7-8; cdr3_length: 15; cdr3_aa: ASSLARTSGLQETQY
clone_size: few; v_call: TRBV4-1; cdr3_length: 10; cdr3_aa: ASSQDGRGQF
clone_size: NA; v_call: TRBV6-5; cdr3_length: 15; cdr3_aa: ASSYSTTLGGANVLT
clone_size: few; v_call: TRBV14; cdr3_length: 12; cdr3_aa: ASSQEPAQETQY
clone_size: few; v_call: TRBV7-2; cdr3_length: 10; cdr3_aa: ASSLAMYEQF
clone_size: few; v_call: TRBV6-2/TRBV6-3; cdr3_length: 16; cdr3_aa: ASSYTGTLPSSYNEQF
clone_size: few; v_call: TRBV3-1; cdr3_length: 14; cdr3_aa: ASSQVSESSGNTIY
clone_size: few; v_call: TRBV4-1; cdr3_length: 13; cdr3_aa: ASSPGGFSYNEQF